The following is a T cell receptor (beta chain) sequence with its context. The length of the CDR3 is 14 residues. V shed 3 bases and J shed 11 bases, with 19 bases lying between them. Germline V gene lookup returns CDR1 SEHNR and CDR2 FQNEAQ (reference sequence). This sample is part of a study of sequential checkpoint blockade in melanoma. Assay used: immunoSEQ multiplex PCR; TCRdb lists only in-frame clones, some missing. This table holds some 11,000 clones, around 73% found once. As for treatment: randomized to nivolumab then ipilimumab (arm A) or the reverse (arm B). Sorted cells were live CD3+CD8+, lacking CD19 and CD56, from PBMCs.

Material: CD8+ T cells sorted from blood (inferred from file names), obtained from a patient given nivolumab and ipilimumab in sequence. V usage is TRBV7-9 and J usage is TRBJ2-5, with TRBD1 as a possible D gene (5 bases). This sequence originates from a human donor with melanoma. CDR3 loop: CASSLIQGPKEQYF. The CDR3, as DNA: TGTGCCAGCAGCTTGATCCAGGGTCCTAAAGAGCAGTACTTC.